Listed below are T cell receptor beta chains from one sample, sequenced in a study of T cell changes during pregnancy in multiple sclerosis. Produced via immunoSEQ multiplex PCR; TCRdb's table is partial and in-frame only. The sample lists 95,000 to 110,000 clones, 85% to 95% occurring once. The material sequenced was peripheral blood, taken after pregnancy. The source of these receptors is a female donor with multiple sclerosis, enrolled in a pregnancy study. The CDR3 runs from the conserved cysteine through the conserved F or W. D genes are given only for firm matches. Some rows mark clone size as missing; the rest say once, few, many or name a class of expanded clone.

d_call | clone_size | j_call | v_call | cdr3_aa | cdr3_nt
. | once | TRBJ2-7 | TRBV5-6 | CASSRRLNEQYF | TGTGCCAGCAGCCGGAGACTTAACGAGCAGTACTTC
TRBD2 | . | TRBJ2-1 | TRBV19 | CASSRGLAGARIHNEQFF | TGTGCCAGTAGTAGAGGACTAGCGGGAGCGAGGATCCACAATGAGCAGTTCTTC
. | . | TRBJ2-7 | TRBV5-1 | CASSAPGGGPSYEQYF | TGCGCCAGCAGTGCACCCGGGGGTGGACCCTCCTACGAGCAGTACTTC
TRBD1 | . | TRBJ1-2 | TRBV10-3 | CAISGVKGTDDGYTF | TGTGCCATCAGCGGAGTGAAGGGGACAGACGACGGCTACACCTTC
TRBD1 | . | TRBJ1-2 | TRBV4-1 | CASSQEGDRGGGYTF | TGCGCCAGCAGCCAAGAGGGCGACAGGGGAGGAGGCTACACCTTC
. | . | TRBJ2-1 | TRBV9 | CASSVGQDYNEQFF | TGTGCCAGCAGCGTAGGACAGGACTACAATGAGCAGTTCTTC
. | . | TRBJ2-4 | TRBV4-2 | CASSQALAKNIQYF | TGTGCCAGCAGCCAAGCCCTCGCCAAAAACATTCAGTACTTC
TRBD2 | once | TRBJ2-3 | TRBV9 | CASSVDSGRGSDTQYF | TGTGCCAGCAGCGTCGATAGCGGGAGAGGTTCAGATACGCAGTATTTT
TRBD2 | . | TRBJ2-7 | TRBV28 | CASFPGLAGHEQYF | TGTGCCAGTTTTCCGGGACTAGCGGGACACGAGCAGTACTTC
TRBD1 | . | TRBJ2-7 | TRBV18 | CASSRRDSDYEQYF | TGTGCCAGCTCAAGACGGGACAGCGACTACGAGCAGTACTTC